Shown below are 8 T cell receptor beta chains from a single sample sequenced in a study of OX40 agonist ivuxolimab in advanced cancers. TCRdb's copy holds only in-frame clones and misses some; the assay was immunoSEQ multiplex PCR. The sample has 20,000 to 25,000 clones, under 85% seen once; the top ten hold 16%. The sample was CD4+ or CD8+ T cells sorted from blood, taken in a trial of the OX40 agonist ivuxolimab. These receptors came from an adult with an advanced solid tumor such as melanoma, head and neck, liver or kidney cancer.

The rearrangement links TRBV7-3 to TRBJ1-1, with D possibly matching TRBD1 (5 bases). The V gene's germline CDR1 is SGHTA and CDR2 FQGTGA. The ends were cut back, 2 bases at V and 5 bases at J, with 9 bases in the middle. The CDR3 contains 13 residues. The CDR3 protein is CASSLWGETEAFF. The CDR3, as DNA: TGTGCCAGCAGCTTATGGGGGGAGACTGAAGCTTTCTTT.

In its sample, this clone was seen once. The gene calls are TRBV21-1 and TRBJ2-5; TRBD1, the table's D call, lacks a check against the DNA. TRBV21-1 counts as a pseudogene. This CDR3 comprises 13 residues. CDR3 residues: CASSKAGWETQYF. As DNA, the CDR3 is TGTGCCAGCAGCAAGGCAGGGTGGGAGACCCAGTACTTC.

The V and J genes are TRBV27 and TRBJ1-5, with D tentatively TRBD1 (5 bases). The germline CDR1 and CDR2 sequences are MNHEY and SMNVEV (reference sequence). The CDR3 contains 14 residues. The V end lost 3 bases, the J end lost 3 bases, and 9 bases lay between the germline ends. For the CDR3, the DNA is TGTGCCAGCAGTTTCACGGGACTCAATCAGCCCCAGCATTTT. Amino acids: CASSFTGLNQPQHF.

The CDR3 sequence is CSVEKPGWETQYF. The CDR3, as DNA: TGCAGCGTTGAAAAACCGGGGTGGGAGACCCAGTACTTC. V is TRBV29-1 and J is TRBJ2-5; D might be TRBD2 (5 bases). There are 13 residues in the CDR3. Trimming stripped 2 bases from V and 5 bases from J, with 12 bases between. Germline CDR1 reads SQVTM; CDR2 reads ANQGSEA.

The chain employs TRBV14 and TRBJ1-3; a weak D match, TRBD1 (5 bases). Germline V lookup: CDR1 SGHDN, CDR2 FVKESK. Trimming cost V 0 bases and J 1 base, with 10 bases left between them. The CDR3 sequence is 16 residues long. The CDR3 DNA is TGTGCCAGCAGCCAAGAGACAGAGAATTCTGGAAACACCATATATTTT. The encoded protein is CASSQETENSGNTIYF. The whole variable domain, filled in from reference TRBV14 and TRBJ1-3, reads EAGVTQFPSHSVIEKGQTVTLRCDPISGHDNLYWYRRVMGKEIKFLLHFVKESKQDESGMPNNRFLAERTGGTYSTLKVQPAELEDSGVYFCASSQETENSGNTIYFGEGSWLTVV.

This chain links TRBV7-3 with TRBJ2-7; possibly TRBD2 for D (5 bases). Trimming took off 8 bases at V and 0 bases at J, with 23 bases between the two ends. The CDR3 runs 17 residues. Germline lookup yields CDR1 SGHTA and CDR2 FQGTGA. CDR3 sequence: CASGSQVEGGSSYEQYF. In nucleotides, the CDR3 is TGTGCCAGCGGTTCCCAGGTTGAGGGTGGGAGCTCCTACGAGCAGTACTTC. The whole variable domain, remainder taken from reference TRBV7-3 and TRBJ2-7, is GAGVSQTPSNKVTEKGKYVELRCDPISGHTALYWYRQSLGQGPEFLIYFQGTGAADDSGLPNDRFFAVRPEGSVSTLKIQRTERGDSAVYLCASGSQVEGGSSYEQYFGPGTRLTVT.

The chain joins TRBV21-1 to TRBJ2-7; the table's D call TRBD2 went unverified against the DNA. TRBV21-1 is deemed a pseudogene. The CDR3 extends over 16 amino acids. CDR3 loop: CASSKRLAGGPYEQYF. The CDR3 DNA is TGTGCCAGCAGCAAAAGGCTAGCGGGGGGCCCCTACGAGCAGTACTTC.

The chain carries TRBV6-1 and TRBJ2-7; 9 bases are a match to TRBD1. CDR3 length equals 14 residues. V gave up 5 bases and J gave up 4 bases; unmatched junction bases: 6. The germline gives CDR1 MNHNS, CDR2 SASEGT. The chain's CDR3 is CASSRQGEYYEQYF. CDR3 DNA sequence: TGTGCCAGCAGTCGACAGGGGGAATATTACGAGCAGTACTTC.